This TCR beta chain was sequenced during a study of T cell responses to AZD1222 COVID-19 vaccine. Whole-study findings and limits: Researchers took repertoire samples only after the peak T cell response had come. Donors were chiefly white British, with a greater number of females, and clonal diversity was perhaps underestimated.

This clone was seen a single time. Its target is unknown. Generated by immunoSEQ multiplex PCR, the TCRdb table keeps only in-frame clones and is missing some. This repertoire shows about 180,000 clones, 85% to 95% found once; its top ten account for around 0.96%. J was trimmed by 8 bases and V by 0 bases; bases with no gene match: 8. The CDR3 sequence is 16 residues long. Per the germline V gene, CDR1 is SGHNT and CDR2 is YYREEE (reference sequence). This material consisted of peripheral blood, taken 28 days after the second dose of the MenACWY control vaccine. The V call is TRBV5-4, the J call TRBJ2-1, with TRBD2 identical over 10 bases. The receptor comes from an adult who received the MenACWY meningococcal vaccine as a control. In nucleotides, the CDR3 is TGTGCCAGCAGCTTGGCAGAGCGGGGGGGCATTGATGAGCAGTTCTTC. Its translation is CASSLAERGGIDEQFF. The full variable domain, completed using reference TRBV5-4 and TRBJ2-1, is ETGVTQSPTHLIKTRGQQVTLRCSSQSGHNTVSWYQQALGQGPQFIFQYYREEENGRGNFPPRFSGLQFPNYSSELNVNALELDDSALYLCASSLAERGGIDEQFFGPGTRLTVL.